The 5 T cell receptor beta chains presented below share a single source sample, sequenced in a study of blood T cell repertoires in COVID-19 (dated by TCRdb to about 2020). The library was made by the immunoSEQ multiplex PCR assay. TCRdb took this table from immuneACCESS and kept in-frame rearrangements with V and J called. Such tables lack part of the clones; where checked against another copy, unresolved V genes explain under half of the gap, and the rest is unexplained. The sample data list approximately 250,000 clones, and about 90% of these were observed just once. About 0.8% of the sample goes to the ten largest clones. Sequenced input: peripheral blood. The receptor source for this set is a man between 25 and 39 years old with COVID-19, enrolled during active disease.

This chain links TRBV7-3 with TRBJ1-6, with 7 bases fitting TRBD1. The CDR3 consists of 14 residues. Losses at the gene ends were 4 bases for V and 7 bases for J; bases not matched to a gene: 4. CDR1 and CDR2 from the germline V gene are SGHTA and FQGTGA. The DNA for the CDR3 is TGTGCCAGCAGCTCCGGGACAGCAAATTCACCCCTCCACTTT. This gives the protein CASSSGTANSPLHF.

This clone was detected only a few times. The chain combines TRBV11-2 with TRBJ1-3; no reliable D call. Trimming pared 4 bases from V and 1 base from J, leaving 17 bases between. Looked up from germline, CDR1 is SGHAT and CDR2 is FQNNGV. This CDR3 contains 17 residues. CDR3 in DNA: TGTGCCAGCAGCTCAAACCGTGGGCCCGAGTCTGGAAACACCATATATTTT. Translating gives CASSSNRGPESGNTIYF.

The V and J genes are TRBV6-5 and TRBJ1-6; no reliable D call. Germline V gene lookup returns CDR1 MNHEY and CDR2 SVGAGI. This CDR3 spans 15 amino acids. The V end lost 5 bases, the J end lost 10 bases, and 18 bases lay between the germline ends. Written as DNA, the CDR3 is TGTGCCAGCAGTCGGGATGGGAGTATTTGGTCACCCCTCCACTTT. Protein sequence: CASSRDGSIWSPLHF.

The chain is built from TRBV3-1 (or the pseudogene TRBV3-2) and TRBJ2-7; D unclear. Germline V gene lookup returns CDR1 LGHDT and CDR2 YNNKEL (reference sequence). With 3 bases removed from V and 3 bases from J, the gap between germline ends came to 3 bases. The CDR3 has 11 amino acids. CDR3 in DNA: TGTGCCAGCAGCCACAACTACGAGCAGTACTTC. As protein: CASSHNYEQYF.

The chain uses TRBV3-1 (or the pseudogene TRBV3-2) and TRBJ2-5; TRBD2 aligns across 7 bases. Germline trimming cut 8 bases from V and 5 bases from J; bases unmatched to any gene: 5. The CDR3 has 12 amino acids. The germline V gene encodes CDR1 LGHDT and CDR2 YNNKEL (reference sequence). The CDR3 DNA sequence: TGTGCCAGCTCGGGGGGTGGGGAGACCCAGTACTTC. Protein sequence: CASSGGGETQYF.